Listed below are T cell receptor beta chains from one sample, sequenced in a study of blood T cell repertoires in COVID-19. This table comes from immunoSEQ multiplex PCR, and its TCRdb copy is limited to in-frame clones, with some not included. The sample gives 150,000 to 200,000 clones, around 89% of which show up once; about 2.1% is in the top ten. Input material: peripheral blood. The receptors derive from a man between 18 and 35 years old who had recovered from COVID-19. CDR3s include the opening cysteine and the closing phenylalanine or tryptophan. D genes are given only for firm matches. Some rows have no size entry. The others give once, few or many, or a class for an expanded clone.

cdr3_aa: CASSYSRKPPGELFF
cdr3_nt: TGTGCCAGCAGTTACTCGCGCAAACCCCCAGGGGAGCTGTTTTTT
d_call: -
clone_size: -
j_call: TRBJ2-2
v_call: TRBV6-5

cdr3_aa: CASSVYSGTGNEQYF
cdr3_nt: TGCGCCAGCAGCGTCTATAGCGGGACTGGGAACGAGCAGTACTTC
d_call: TRBD2
clone_size: few
j_call: TRBJ2-7
v_call: TRBV5-1

cdr3_aa: CASSGGGWETQYF
cdr3_nt: TGTGCCAGTAGTGGGGGGGGATGGGAGACCCAGTACTTC
d_call: TRBD2
clone_size: once
j_call: TRBJ2-5
v_call: TRBV19

cdr3_aa: CASRPNAGTQEF
cdr3_nt: TGTGCCAGCAGGCCGAACGCCGGGACTCAGGAGTTT
d_call: -
clone_size: -
j_call: TRBJ2-3
v_call: TRBV12-3/TRBV12-4

cdr3_aa: CASSLDTGNQETQYF
cdr3_nt: TGTGCCAGCAGCTTAGATACGGGAAACCAAGAGACCCAGTACTTC
d_call: -
clone_size: -
j_call: TRBJ2-5
v_call: TRBV11-1

cdr3_aa: CASSSGQGARGYTF
cdr3_nt: TGTGCCAGCAGCTCTGGACAGGGGGCGCGTGGCTACACCTTC
d_call: TRBD1
clone_size: -
j_call: TRBJ1-2
v_call: TRBV5-4

cdr3_aa: CASSPVGTSGIYTQYF
cdr3_nt: TGTGCCAGCAGCCCCGTCGGGACTAGCGGGATTTATACGCAGTATTTT
d_call: TRBD2
clone_size: -
j_call: TRBJ2-3
v_call: TRBV3-1/TRBV3-2

cdr3_aa: CASSVNPDSQETQYF
cdr3_nt: TGTGCCAGCAGCGTGAATCCGGACTCTCAAGAGACCCAGTACTTC
d_call: -
clone_size: -
j_call: TRBJ2-5
v_call: TRBV9

cdr3_aa: CASGQYPDNEQFF
cdr3_nt: TGTGCCAGTGGACAGTACCCGGACAATGAGCAGTTCTTC
d_call: -
clone_size: -
j_call: TRBJ2-1
v_call: TRBV7-2

cdr3_aa: CASSFGDILSGNTIYF
cdr3_nt: TGTGCCAGCAGCTTTGGGGACATTTTATCTGGAAACACCATATATTTT
d_call: -
clone_size: -
j_call: TRBJ1-3
v_call: TRBV11-2

cdr3_aa: CASSGGGNQPQHF
cdr3_nt: TGTGCCAGCAGCGGGGGGGGAAATCAGCCCCAGCATTTT
d_call: -
clone_size: -
j_call: TRBJ1-5
v_call: TRBV4-2

cdr3_aa: CASSYGAGEREQFF
cdr3_nt: TGTGCCAGCAGTTACGGGGCGGGAGAAAGGGAGCAGTTCTTC
d_call: TRBD2
clone_size: -
j_call: TRBJ2-1
v_call: TRBV6-5

cdr3_aa: CASSPQGAYGYTF
cdr3_nt: TGTGCCAGCTCACCACAGGGGGCGTATGGCTACACCTTC
d_call: TRBD1
clone_size: once
j_call: TRBJ1-2
v_call: TRBV18

cdr3_aa: CASSFGRNQPQHF
cdr3_nt: TGTGCCAGCAGTTTCGGCAGGAATCAGCCCCAGCATTTT
d_call: -
clone_size: -
j_call: TRBJ1-5
v_call: TRBV12-3/TRBV12-4

cdr3_aa: CASSSQTVTNTGELFF
cdr3_nt: TGTGCCAGCAGCTCCCAGACAGTTACGAACACCGGGGAGCTGTTTTTT
d_call: -
clone_size: few
j_call: TRBJ2-2
v_call: TRBV7-9

cdr3_aa: CASSSSLLTGELFF
cdr3_nt: TGTGCCAGCAGTTCCTCCTTACTAACCGGGGAGCTGTTTTTT
d_call: -
clone_size: -
j_call: TRBJ2-2
v_call: TRBV7-3

cdr3_aa: CASSPAGQGYGNTIYF
cdr3_nt: TGTGCCAGCAGTCCTGCCGGACAGGGGTACGGAAACACCATATATTTT
d_call: TRBD1
clone_size: -
j_call: TRBJ1-3
v_call: TRBV28

cdr3_aa: CASSLGQTSSYEQYF
cdr3_nt: TGCGCCAGCAGCCTAGGACAGACGAGCTCCTACGAGCAGTACTTC
d_call: -
clone_size: -
j_call: TRBJ2-7
v_call: TRBV5-1

cdr3_aa: CASSHTRADTQYF
cdr3_nt: TGTGCCAGCAGCCATACTAGAGCAGATACGCAGTATTTT
d_call: -
clone_size: -
j_call: TRBJ2-3
v_call: TRBV7-2

cdr3_aa: CASSRGETQYF
cdr3_nt: TGTGCCAGCAGCCGAGGGGAGACCCAGTACTTC
d_call: -
clone_size: -
j_call: TRBJ2-5
v_call: TRBV6-5

cdr3_aa: CASSDGGGLETQYF
cdr3_nt: TGTGCCAGCAGCGATGGGGGGGGTTTAGAGACCCAGTACTTC
d_call: TRBD2
clone_size: -
j_call: TRBJ2-5
v_call: TRBV9

cdr3_aa: CASSPVGGNYGYTF
cdr3_nt: TGTGCCAGCAGCCCAGTGGGGGGTAACTATGGCTACACCTTC
d_call: -
clone_size: -
j_call: TRBJ1-2
v_call: TRBV9

cdr3_aa: CASSSQTGREQFF
cdr3_nt: TGTGCCAGCAGCTCCCAGACAGGGAGAGAGCAGTTCTTC
d_call: TRBD1
clone_size: once
j_call: TRBJ2-1
v_call: TRBV7-6

cdr3_aa: CASSYSRVTYEQYF
cdr3_nt: TGTGCCAGCTCATATTCCCGGGTTACCTACGAGCAGTACTTC
d_call: -
clone_size: -
j_call: TRBJ2-7
v_call: TRBV18

cdr3_aa: CASSPGGYEQYF
cdr3_nt: TGTGCCAGCAGCCCGGGAGGGTACGAGCAGTACTTC
d_call: TRBD2
clone_size: -
j_call: TRBJ2-7
v_call: TRBV5-4

cdr3_aa: CASSFPKETQYF
cdr3_nt: TGTGCCAGCAGTTTCCCAAAAGAGACCCAGTACTTC
d_call: -
clone_size: -
j_call: TRBJ2-5
v_call: TRBV5-4

cdr3_aa: CATSDGTAPPPNEQFF
cdr3_nt: TGTGCCACCAGTGATGGGACAGCCCCACCGCCCAATGAGCAGTTCTTC
d_call: TRBD1
clone_size: -
j_call: TRBJ2-1
v_call: TRBV24-1

cdr3_aa: CASSFGGQGMGYTF
cdr3_nt: TGTGCCAGCAGCTTTGGGGGTCAGGGGATGGGCTACACCTTC
d_call: -
clone_size: -
j_call: TRBJ1-2
v_call: TRBV7-9

cdr3_aa: CASSVAGTGREQYF
cdr3_nt: TGTGCCAGCAGCGTAGCCGGGACTGGGAGGGAGCAGTACTTC
d_call: -
clone_size: -
j_call: TRBJ2-7
v_call: TRBV9

cdr3_aa: CAISASNEQFF
cdr3_nt: TGTGCCATCAGTGCCTCCAATGAGCAGTTCTTC
d_call: -
clone_size: -
j_call: TRBJ2-1
v_call: TRBV10-3

cdr3_aa: CASSPRTTPNEKLFF
cdr3_nt: TGTGCCAGCAGCCCGAGGACTACTCCTAATGAAAAACTGTTTTTT
d_call: -
clone_size: -
j_call: TRBJ1-4
v_call: TRBV5-6

cdr3_aa: CASTPGPALEQYF
cdr3_nt: TGTGCCAGCACCCCAGGGCCGGCCCTCGAGCAGTACTTC
d_call: -
clone_size: -
j_call: TRBJ2-7
v_call: TRBV7-2

cdr3_aa: CASSEYPPTSRRGGELFF
cdr3_nt: TGTGCCAGCAGTGAATACCCCCCGACTAGCAGGCGAGGCGGGGAGCTGTTTTTT
d_call: TRBD2
clone_size: -
j_call: TRBJ2-2
v_call: TRBV25-1

cdr3_aa: CASSLEGRKDYNEQFF
cdr3_nt: TGTGCCAGCAGCTTGGAGGGGCGGAAAGACTACAATGAGCAGTTCTTC
d_call: -
clone_size: -
j_call: TRBJ2-1
v_call: TRBV5-4

cdr3_aa: CASSEGGGRSYEQFF
cdr3_nt: TGTGCCAGCAGCGAGGGGGGAGGGCGGTCTTATGAGCAGTTCTTC
d_call: -
clone_size: -
j_call: TRBJ2-1
v_call: TRBV2

cdr3_aa: CASSPLGLAAYNEQFF
cdr3_nt: TGTGCCAGCTCACCCTTGGGACTAGCAGCCTACAATGAGCAGTTCTTC
d_call: TRBD2
clone_size: -
j_call: TRBJ2-1
v_call: TRBV18

cdr3_aa: CASSLSDRLAYEQYF
cdr3_nt: TGCGCCAGCAGCCTTTCGGACAGGTTGGCCTACGAGCAGTACTTC
d_call: TRBD1
clone_size: -
j_call: TRBJ2-7
v_call: TRBV4-1